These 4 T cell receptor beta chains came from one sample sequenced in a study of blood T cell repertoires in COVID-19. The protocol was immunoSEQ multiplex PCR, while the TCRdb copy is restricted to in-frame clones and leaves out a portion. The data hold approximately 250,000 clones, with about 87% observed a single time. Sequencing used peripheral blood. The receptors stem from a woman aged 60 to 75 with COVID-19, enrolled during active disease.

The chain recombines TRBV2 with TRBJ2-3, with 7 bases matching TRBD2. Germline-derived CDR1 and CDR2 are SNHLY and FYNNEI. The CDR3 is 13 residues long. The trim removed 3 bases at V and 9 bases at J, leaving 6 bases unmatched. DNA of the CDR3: TGTGCCAGCAGTGACGGCGGACTAGGAACGCAGTATTTT. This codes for CASSDGGLGTQYF.

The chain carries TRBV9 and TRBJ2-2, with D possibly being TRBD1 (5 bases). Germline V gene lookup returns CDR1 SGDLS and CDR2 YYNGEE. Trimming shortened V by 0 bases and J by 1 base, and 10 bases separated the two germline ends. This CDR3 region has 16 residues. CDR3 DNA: TGTGCCAGCAGCGTAGGGGGTAGGGGGAACACCGGGGAGCTGTTTTTT. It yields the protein CASSVGGRGNTGELFF.

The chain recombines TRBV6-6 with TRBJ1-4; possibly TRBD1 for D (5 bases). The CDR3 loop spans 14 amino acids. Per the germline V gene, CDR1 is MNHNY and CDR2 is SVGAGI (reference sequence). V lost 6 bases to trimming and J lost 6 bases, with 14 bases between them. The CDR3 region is CASSQRGGDEKLFF. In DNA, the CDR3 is TGTGCCAGCAGCCAGAGGGGAGGCGATGAAAAACTGTTTTTT.

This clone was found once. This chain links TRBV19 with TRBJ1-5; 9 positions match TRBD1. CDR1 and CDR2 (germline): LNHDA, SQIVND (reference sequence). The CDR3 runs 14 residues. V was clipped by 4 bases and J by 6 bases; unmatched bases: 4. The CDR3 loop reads CASSKTGGGQPQHF. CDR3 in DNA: TGTGCCAGTAGTAAGACAGGGGGTGGTCAGCCCCAGCATTTT.